This entry describes one T cell receptor (beta chain). The antigen remains undetermined. These data originate in a study of cytomegalovirus exposure and HLA in healthy donors. Study conclusions and caveats: The availability of immune exposure information extended only to CMV serostatus. Later work associated roughly 15,000 TCR beta sequences with HLA alleles at 0.05 false discovery rate.

PCR involved 60 Vbeta and 13 Jbeta primers. The repertoire was sequenced with immunoSEQ multiplex PCR; TCRdb's copy has only in-frame clones and lacks some. The profile covers approximately 160,000 clones, with around two thirds appearing a single time and 1.4% to 1.5% taken by the ten largest. Per germline, CDR1 LNHDA and CDR2 SQIVND (reference sequence). The germline V and J ends were trimmed by 4 bases and 1 base, with 19 bases remaining between them. The CDR3 loop spans 17 amino acids. The rearrangement links TRBV19 to TRBJ1-1; D perhaps matches TRBD1 (5 bases). The sequence was obtained from a man aged 50 to 60 in good health and CMV-seronegative. Sequencing used PBMCs. The chain's CDR3 is CASSTKGGRDPNTEAFF. The CDR3 DNA follows: TGTGCCAGTAGTACCAAGGGAGGCAGGGACCCGAACACTGAAGCTTTCTTT. Filled out from reference TRBV19 and TRBJ1-1, the complete variable domain reads DGGITQSPKYLFRKEGQNVTLSCEQNLNHDAMYWYRQDPGQGLRLIYYSQIVNDFQKGDIAEGYSVSREKKESFPLTVTSAQKNPTAFYLCASSTKGGRDPNTEAFFGQGTRLTVV.